This T cell receptor beta chain was retrieved from a study of CD8 T cells in ankylosing spondylitis. Findings and limits, study-wide: There was a TCR beta motif, made of eight highly homologous variants, that appeared characteristic of ankylosing spondylitis blood.

TCRdb processed the 5' RACE reads anew with MiXCR; each CDR3 protein has one entry. Of just under 550,000 distinct CDR3 sequences in the sample, roughly 12% were seen once. In germline, CDR1 is ENHRY, CDR2 SYGVKD. The V gene end was trimmed by 0 bases and the J gene end by 7 bases; junction bases not matched to a gene: 2. The CDR3 length is 14 residues. A few counts support this clonotype. What it binds is not known. Input material: blood, either unsorted or a sorted T cell fraction (not recorded which). The rearrangement joins TRBV10-3 to TRBJ2-1, with 8 bases lining up with TRBD2. The TCR was taken from a male donor with ankylosing spondylitis. For the CDR3, the DNA is TGTGCCATCAGTGAGTCCGGGGGGGGGAATGAGCAGTTCTTC. This sequence encodes CAISESGGGNEQFF.